The text below deals with one TCR beta chain. Original data processing: Researchers report that nucleated cell counts were estimated from reference gene primer amplification. Repertoires were generated with immunoSEQ multiplex PCR, while TCRdb's copy carries only in-frame clones and drops some. The V and J calls and the clone size are those of that table, but D and trimming were determined from the DNA. This table has roughly 170,000 clones, 80% to 90% appearing once. Those who participated ranged in age from roughly 18 to 90 years and resided in approximately 23 US areas. Trimming removed 6 bases from V and 7 bases from J, with 16 bases in between. The CDR3 totals 15 residues. CDR1 and CDR2 from the germline V gene are SGHTA and FQGNSA. These data belong to a study of blood T cell repertoires in COVID-19. On the study more broadly: Nucleic acid was either cDNA or gDNA, and it came from T cells, B-cell-depleted T cells, or PBMCs.

This sequence was found in a woman aged 50 to 60 in a cohort exposed to, infected with or recovered from COVID-19 (not recorded which). The rearrangement joins TRBV7-2 to TRBJ1-6, with D unclear. Sequencing was done on a sample of PBMCs or T cells enriched from blood (not recorded which). The CDR3 DNA is TGTGCCAGCAGACTCCCCGGCAGCGCGAATTCACCCCTCCACTTT. It is translated as CASRLPGSANSPLHF.